This T cell receptor (beta chain) was observed in a study of blood T cell repertoires in COVID-19. Across the whole study: Collection of acute and convalescent COVID-19 samples took place in the United States, Italy and Spain.

In the authors' workflow: Estimated nucleated cell counts came from reference gene primer amplification. Sequenced by immunoSEQ multiplex PCR; TCRdb stores in-frame clones only, minus some. D and trimming come from the DNA, and the V and J calls and clone size come from that table. The sample contains 200,000 to 300,000 clones, 91% of which appear only once. Seattle's cohort entered during active infection and was followed longitudinally. This CDR3 has 13 residues. Germline CDR1 and CDR2: SGHTA and FQGNSA. J gave up 7 bases and V 5 bases, and 7 bases lay outside the gene matches. Concerning this clone: This sample also contains other DNA sequences that code for the same CDR3.

Sequenced material: peripheral blood. V gene TRBV7-2 combines with J gene TRBJ2-7; 8 bases match TRBD1. The clonotype comes from a young adult with COVID-19, enrolled during active disease. The CDR3 sequence: CASSLDRAGEQYF. CDR3 nucleotide sequence: TGTGCCAGCAGCCTGGACAGGGCCGGGGAGCAGTACTTC.